This is a list of T cell receptor beta chains from one sample in a study of type 1 and type 2 diabetes patients. Using its own MiXCR run on the multiplex PCR reads, TCRdb lists one record per CDR3 protein. The profile shows a few hundred thousand distinct CDR3 sequences, around 47% of them singletons. The sequencing sample was made of peripheral blood mononuclear cells (PBMCs). The receptors come from a man younger than 35 with type 2 diabetes. Both conserved end residues are part of each CDR3. Each record gives: clone size, D gene, J gene, V gene, CDR3 protein, CDR3 DNA. D genes are given only for firm matches. Not every row has a clone size; where given, it reads once, few, many or a size class.

clone size: .
D gene: .
J gene: TRBJ1-2
V gene: TRBV9
CDR3 protein: CASSVVGAHGYTF
CDR3 DNA: TGTGCCAGCAGCGTAGTGGGGGCGCATGGCTACACCTTC

clone size: many
D gene: TRBD2
J gene: TRBJ2-7
V gene: TRBV15
CDR3 protein: CATSRDRGGGYEQYF
CDR3 DNA: TGTGCCACCAGCAGAGATCGGGGGGGCGGCTACGAGCAGTACTTC

clone size: few
D gene: TRBD1
J gene: TRBJ1-1
V gene: TRBV2
CDR3 protein: CAITEDRGAEAFF
CDR3 DNA: TGTGCCATCACTGAGGACAGGGGCGCTGAAGCTTTCTTT

clone size: .
D gene: .
J gene: TRBJ2-7
V gene: TRBV6-5
CDR3 protein: CASLRTLSYEQYF
CDR3 DNA: TGTGCCAGCCTTCGCACCCTCTCCTACGAGCAGTACTTC

clone size: .
D gene: .
J gene: TRBJ2-1
V gene: TRBV4-1
CDR3 protein: CASSQERTYNEQFF
CDR3 DNA: TGCGCCAGCAGCCAAGAGCGAACCTACAATGAGCAGTTCTTC

clone size: few
D gene: .
J gene: TRBJ2-5
V gene: TRBV29-1
CDR3 protein: CSVSRQLQETQYF
CDR3 DNA: TGCAGCGTTTCGAGGCAACTTCAAGAGACCCAGTACTTC

clone size: .
D gene: .
J gene: TRBJ2-7
V gene: TRBV4-3
CDR3 protein: CASSQDDRAFLYEQYF
CDR3 DNA: TGCGCCAGCAGCCAAGACGATAGGGCGTTCCTCTACGAGCAGTACTTC

clone size: .
D gene: .
J gene: TRBJ2-1
V gene: TRBV2
CDR3 protein: CASSERLVWLLSSYNEQFF
CDR3 DNA: TGTGCCAGCAGTGAAAGGTTGGTGTGGCTCCTTAGCTCCTACAATGAGCAGTTCTTC

clone size: few
D gene: .
J gene: TRBJ1-6
V gene: TRBV6-6
CDR3 protein: CASSEGFMESPLHF
CDR3 DNA: TGTGCCAGCAGTGAGGGCTTCATGGAATCACCCCTCCACTTT

clone size: few
D gene: .
J gene: TRBJ2-7
V gene: TRBV15
CDR3 protein: CATSPRDFTYEQYF
CDR3 DNA: TGTGCCACCAGCCCCCGGGACTTCACCTACGAGCAGTACTTC

clone size: few
D gene: TRBD1
J gene: TRBJ1-2
V gene: TRBV27
CDR3 protein: CASSLTAGQFYGYTF
CDR3 DNA: TGTGCCAGCAGTTTAACCGCGGGACAGTTCTATGGCTACACCTTC

clone size: few
D gene: .
J gene: TRBJ2-7
V gene: TRBV2
CDR3 protein: CASTRDFSYEQYF
CDR3 DNA: TGTGCCAGCACGCGAGATTTTTCCTACGAGCAGTACTTC

clone size: .
D gene: .
J gene: TRBJ2-6
V gene: TRBV20-1
CDR3 protein: CSARDLGNPGANVLTF
CDR3 DNA: TGCAGTGCTAGAGATCTGGGTAATCCCGGGGCCAACGTCCTGACTTTC

clone size: .
D gene: .
J gene: TRBJ2-2
V gene: TRBV6-6
CDR3 protein: CASNVGGGGTGELFF
CDR3 DNA: TGTGCCAGCAATGTGGGGGGGGGCGGCACCGGGGAGCTGTTTTTT

clone size: many
D gene: .
J gene: TRBJ1-6
V gene: TRBV10-3
CDR3 protein: CAISELQGFLNSPLHF
CDR3 DNA: TGTGCCATCAGTGAACTCCAAGGCTTCCTGAATTCACCCCTCCACTTT

clone size: .
D gene: TRBD1
J gene: TRBJ1-3
V gene: TRBV14
CDR3 protein: CASSLGQHFGNTIYF
CDR3 DNA: TGTGCCAGCAGCCTGGGACAGCACTTTGGAAACACCATATATTTT

clone size: few
D gene: .
J gene: TRBJ1-4
V gene: TRBV15
CDR3 protein: CATSPRRGAREKLFF
CDR3 DNA: TGTGCCACCAGCCCACGGCGGGGGGCTAGGGAAAAACTGTTTTTT

clone size: .
D gene: .
J gene: TRBJ2-3
V gene: TRBV19
CDR3 protein: CASAPGPGADTQYF
CDR3 DNA: TGTGCCTCAGCTCCGGGCCCCGGGGCAGATACGCAGTATTTT

clone size: many
D gene: .
J gene: TRBJ1-1
V gene: TRBV25-1
CDR3 protein: CASMGGTEAFF
CDR3 DNA: TGTGCCAGCATGGGGGGCACTGAAGCTTTCTTT

clone size: few
D gene: .
J gene: TRBJ2-1
V gene: TRBV9
CDR3 protein: CASSVLWGGGEQFF
CDR3 DNA: TGTGCCAGCAGCGTGTTATGGGGAGGAGGTGAGCAGTTCTTC

clone size: few
D gene: TRBD1
J gene: TRBJ2-7
V gene: TRBV20-1
CDR3 protein: CSAMYRGVNEQYF
CDR3 DNA: TGCAGTGCTATGTACAGGGGAGTTAACGAGCAGTACTTC

clone size: few
D gene: TRBD2
J gene: TRBJ2-5
V gene: TRBV12-3/TRBV12-4
CDR3 protein: CASSRTSWETQYF
CDR3 DNA: TGTGCCAGCAGCAGGACTAGCTGGGAGACCCAGTACTTC

clone size: many
D gene: .
J gene: TRBJ1-5
V gene: TRBV6-4
CDR3 protein: CASSDSENQPQHF
CDR3 DNA: TGTGCCAGCAGTGACTCCGAGAATCAGCCCCAGCATTTT

clone size: .
D gene: TRBD1
J gene: TRBJ1-5
V gene: TRBV5-8
CDR3 protein: CASSLGTGGYQPQHF
CDR3 DNA: TGTGCCAGCAGCTTGGGGACAGGAGGTTATCAGCCCCAGCATTTT

clone size: .
D gene: TRBD1
J gene: TRBJ2-2
V gene: TRBV25-1
CDR3 protein: CASSGQGAGELFF
CDR3 DNA: TGTGCCAGCAGTGGACAGGGAGCCGGGGAGCTGTTTTTT

clone size: few
D gene: TRBD1
J gene: TRBJ2-7
V gene: TRBV19
CDR3 protein: CASMRQGAYEQYF
CDR3 DNA: TGTGCCAGTATGCGCCAGGGGGCCTACGAGCAGTACTTC

clone size: .
D gene: TRBD1
J gene: TRBJ1-4
V gene: TRBV2
CDR3 protein: CASSAGQGTFNEKLFF
CDR3 DNA: TGTGCCAGCAGCGCCGGACAGGGGACATTCAATGAAAAACTGTTTTTT

clone size: once
D gene: .
J gene: TRBJ2-6
V gene: TRBV12-3/TRBV12-4
CDR3 protein: CASSDLAANVLTF
CDR3 DNA: TGTGCCAGCAGTGACCTGGCGGCCAACGTCCTGACTTTC

clone size: .
D gene: TRBD1
J gene: TRBJ1-2
V gene: TRBV19
CDR3 protein: CASSGNRGLDGYTF
CDR3 DNA: TGTGCCAGTAGTGGTAACAGGGGGCTGGATGGCTACACCTTC

clone size: .
D gene: .
J gene: TRBJ2-7
V gene: TRBV19
CDR3 protein: CASSDMTGRQYF
CDR3 DNA: TGTGCCAGTAGTGACATGACAGGACGGCAGTACTTC

clone size: .
D gene: .
J gene: TRBJ1-1
V gene: TRBV7-3
CDR3 protein: CASSSMAVSNTEAFF
CDR3 DNA: TGTGCCAGCAGCTCCATGGCAGTTTCGAACACTGAAGCTTTCTTT

clone size: .
D gene: .
J gene: TRBJ2-7
V gene: TRBV10-1
CDR3 protein: CASSLVSSYEQYF
CDR3 DNA: TGCGCCAGCAGCTTGGTTTCCTCCTACGAGCAGTACTTC

clone size: few
D gene: .
J gene: TRBJ2-1
V gene: TRBV2
CDR3 protein: CASESGNEQFF
CDR3 DNA: TGTGCCAGCGAATCAGGCAATGAGCAGTTCTTC

clone size: .
D gene: TRBD1
J gene: TRBJ1-4
V gene: TRBV5-8
CDR3 protein: CASSAGQGVNEKLFF
CDR3 DNA: TGTGCCAGCAGCGCAGGACAGGGGGTCAATGAAAAACTGTTTTTT

clone size: few
D gene: .
J gene: TRBJ1-3
V gene: TRBV15
CDR3 protein: CATSRGPVGNTIYF
CDR3 DNA: TGTGCCACCAGCAGAGGTCCAGTCGGAAACACCATATATTTT

clone size: .
D gene: TRBD1
J gene: TRBJ1-2
V gene: TRBV19
CDR3 protein: CASYTGDGYGYTF
CDR3 DNA: TGTGCCAGTTACACAGGGGATGGGTACGGCTACACCTTC

clone size: .
D gene: .
J gene: TRBJ1-2
V gene: TRBV5-4
CDR3 protein: CASSPNVGGSYTF
CDR3 DNA: TGTGCCAGCAGCCCAAACGTTGGGGGCAGCTACACCTTC

clone size: once
D gene: TRBD1
J gene: TRBJ2-1
V gene: TRBV20-1
CDR3 protein: CSAAAGTDNEQFF
CDR3 DNA: TGCAGTGCTGCCGCCGGGACAGACAATGAGCAGTTCTTC

clone size: .
D gene: .
J gene: TRBJ1-1
V gene: TRBV18
CDR3 protein: CASSLQEGGFEAFF
CDR3 DNA: TGTGCCAGCTCACTGCAGGAGGGGGGCTTTGAAGCTTTCTTT

clone size: .
D gene: TRBD1
J gene: TRBJ2-7
V gene: TRBV20-1
CDR3 protein: CSARDMGQGSLEQYF
CDR3 DNA: TGCAGTGCTAGAGATATGGGACAGGGATCACTCGAGCAGTACTTC

clone size: .
D gene: TRBD2
J gene: TRBJ2-1
V gene: TRBV12-3/TRBV12-4
CDR3 protein: CASSPRGAGVNNEQFF
CDR3 DNA: TGTGCCAGCAGTCCGAGGGGAGCGGGGGTAAACAATGAGCAGTTCTTC

clone size: few
D gene: TRBD1
J gene: TRBJ2-7
V gene: TRBV2
CDR3 protein: CASSEARTGTNEQYF
CDR3 DNA: TGTGCCAGCAGTGAAGCCCGGACAGGGACGAACGAGCAGTACTTC

clone size: many
D gene: .
J gene: TRBJ2-2
V gene: TRBV6-4
CDR3 protein: CASSELAISGELFF
CDR3 DNA: TGTGCCAGCAGTGAATTAGCGATCTCCGGGGAGCTGTTTTTT

clone size: .
D gene: .
J gene: TRBJ2-3
V gene: TRBV29-1
CDR3 protein: CSIDFTDTQYF
CDR3 DNA: TGCAGCATTGATTTCACAGATACGCAGTATTTT

clone size: .
D gene: .
J gene: TRBJ2-5
V gene: TRBV15
CDR3 protein: CATSRVGRETQYF
CDR3 DNA: TGTGCCACCAGCAGAGTTGGCCGGGAGACCCAGTACTTC

clone size: few
D gene: TRBD1
J gene: TRBJ2-7
V gene: TRBV12-5
CDR3 protein: CASGWDPGQGTYEQYF
CDR3 DNA: TGTGCTAGTGGCTGGGACCCGGGACAGGGGACCTACGAGCAGTACTTC

clone size: .
D gene: TRBD2
J gene: TRBJ2-1
V gene: TRBV7-2
CDR3 protein: CASSPRTSGRAYNEQFF
CDR3 DNA: TGTGCCAGCAGCCCCCGGACTAGCGGGAGGGCCTACAATGAGCAGTTCTTC

clone size: few
D gene: .
J gene: TRBJ2-6
V gene: TRBV30
CDR3 protein: CAWSEKWGGANVLTF
CDR3 DNA: TGTGCCTGGAGTGAAAAGTGGGGTGGGGCCAACGTCCTGACTTTC

clone size: .
D gene: .
J gene: TRBJ2-1
V gene: TRBV5-8
CDR3 protein: CASSWGPSVNEQFF
CDR3 DNA: TGTGCCAGCAGCTGGGGGCCCTCTGTCAATGAGCAGTTCTTC

clone size: .
D gene: .
J gene: TRBJ1-1
V gene: TRBV6-6
CDR3 protein: CASSSRGKDTEAFF
CDR3 DNA: TGTGCCAGCAGTTCCCGGGGCAAGGACACTGAAGCTTTCTTT

clone size: many
D gene: .
J gene: TRBJ2-7
V gene: TRBV20-1
CDR3 protein: CSADAALEQYF
CDR3 DNA: TGCAGTGCCGATGCAGCCTTGGAGCAGTACTTC

clone size: .
D gene: .
J gene: TRBJ1-4
V gene: TRBV19
CDR3 protein: CASSIGGSETNEKLFF
CDR3 DNA: TGTGCCAGTAGTATAGGTGGTTCCGAGACTAATGAAAAACTGTTTTTT

clone size: .
D gene: TRBD2
J gene: TRBJ2-5
V gene: TRBV19
CDR3 protein: CASSISSGGAQETQYF
CDR3 DNA: TGTGCCAGTAGTATTAGTAGCGGGGGAGCTCAAGAGACCCAGTACTTC

clone size: .
D gene: .
J gene: TRBJ2-6
V gene: TRBV12-5
CDR3 protein: CASGLDTDRSLWEGANVLTF
CDR3 DNA: TGTGCTAGTGGTTTGGACACAGACAGGTCCCTTTGGGAAGGGGCCAACGTCCTGACTTTC

clone size: .
D gene: .
J gene: TRBJ2-6
V gene: TRBV19
CDR3 protein: CASSIFIILAGSGANVLTF
CDR3 DNA: TGTGCCAGTAGTATTTTTATAATATTGGCGGGGTCTGGGGCCAACGTCCTGACTTTC

clone size: .
D gene: .
J gene: TRBJ2-5
V gene: TRBV14
CDR3 protein: CASGQGGGDHRKETQYF
CDR3 DNA: TGTGCCAGCGGCCAGGGGGGCGGCGACCATCGAAAGGAGACCCAGTACTTC

clone size: few
D gene: .
J gene: TRBJ2-7
V gene: TRBV30
CDR3 protein: CAWSRSWTGSYEQYF
CDR3 DNA: TGTGCCTGGAGTAGATCTTGGACGGGCTCCTACGAGCAGTACTTC

clone size: .
D gene: .
J gene: TRBJ2-7
V gene: TRBV5-1
CDR3 protein: CASSFGGTIISYEQYF
CDR3 DNA: TGCGCCAGCAGCTTTGGGGGCACGATAATATCCTACGAGCAGTACTTC

clone size: few
D gene: .
J gene: TRBJ2-6
V gene: TRBV27
CDR3 protein: CASTSGANVLTF
CDR3 DNA: TGTGCCAGCACCTCTGGGGCCAACGTCCTGACTTTC